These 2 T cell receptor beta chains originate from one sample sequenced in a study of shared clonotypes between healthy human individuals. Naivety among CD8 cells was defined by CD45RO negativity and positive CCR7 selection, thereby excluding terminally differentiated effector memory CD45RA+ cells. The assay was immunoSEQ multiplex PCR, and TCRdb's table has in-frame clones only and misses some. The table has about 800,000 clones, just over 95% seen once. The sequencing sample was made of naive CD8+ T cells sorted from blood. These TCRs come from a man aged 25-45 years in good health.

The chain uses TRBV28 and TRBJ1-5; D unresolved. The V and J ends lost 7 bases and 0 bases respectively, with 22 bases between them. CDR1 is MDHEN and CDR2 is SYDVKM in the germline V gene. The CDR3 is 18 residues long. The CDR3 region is CASTSKRLGGDSNQPQHF. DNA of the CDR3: TGTGCCAGCACCTCGAAACGCTTGGGTGGGGATAGCAATCAGCCCCAGCATTTT.

The CDR3 DNA reads as TGTGCCAGCAGCCAGGAACTAGCGGGAGATTACGAGCAGTACTTC. As protein: CASSQELAGDYEQYF. This chain joins TRBV13 and TRBJ2-7, with TRBD2 matching over 11 bases. V gave up 5 bases and J gave up 4 bases; unmatched junction bases: 7. Germline loops: CDR1 PRHDT, CDR2 FYEKMQ (reference sequence). The CDR3 sequence is 15 residues long.